This record concerns one T cell receptor beta chain sequence. Its antigen is not yet known. No quality values exist for individual bases; no much larger clone is one base distant. The data originate from a study of cytomegalovirus exposure and HLA in healthy donors (dated by TCRdb to about 2017). Turning to the overall study: An earlier analysis of roughly 570 of the donors reported 276 Gb of sequence data and roughly 120 million unique TCR beta sequences obtained from about 180 million T cells. An early release that covered about 600 HLA-typed donors contained about 300 gigabases of sequencing data and 75 million to 100 million unique TCR sequences. Of the roughly 420 genotyped donors, 81% were placed in the genetic ancestry cluster associated with self-reported Caucasian donors. The study aimed to test whether signatures of past pathogen exposure could be identified by cataloging public T cell receptors. Using immunosequencing, the study profiled T cell repertoires from 550 to 750 subjects and related those repertoires to cytomegalovirus serostatus. Besides the first cohort of hundreds of subjects, a separate validation cohort made up of 120 different subjects was used. High-throughput TCR immunosequencing, statistical association of individual TCRs with disease status, and machine learning were combined to predict cytomegalovirus infection status. A later analysis re-examined previously published TCR beta repertoires from hundreds of donors and added high-resolution HLA genotyping to investigate patterns of TCR occurrence. In the later analysis, no new phenotypic data were used to find candidate immune exposures; instead, reliance was placed on TCR beta sequences and their occurrence across donors. An earlier analysis of roughly 600 of the donors used high-throughput TCR beta sequencing to judge whether each TCR beta V gene segment behaved as functional or pseudogenic. Donor age, sex, ethnicity and CMV serostatus were collected together with the repertoire data. Genome-wide SNP genotypes for about three fifths of the roughly 670 donors were used in a later genetic analysis, which treated that subset as a discovery cohort. Every discovery cohort repertoire had been produced on one sequencing platform. HLA typing included class I and class II loci at four-digit resolution. Typing coverage varied by locus: 629-630 donors for A, B, C, DRB1 and DQB1; roughly 500 for DQA1; over 600 for DPA1; 450 to 480 for DPB1. Because of strong linkage in the cohort, roughly five DR-DQ haplotypes were treated as single units for association and clustering. Across 300 to 500 genotyped donors of the cohort, an average of roughly 230,000 unique TCR beta nucleotide sequences per donor were sequenced, and around 19% of those sequences were non-productive.

The cohort comprised 550 to 700 healthy bone marrow donors. At the time of sampling, all cohort members were nominally healthy, though unrecorded immune exposures were likely present. The donor was CMV seronegative and belonged to the group of around 400 seronegative cohort members. Every donor gave a peripheral blood sample, and the peripheral blood mononuclear cells from that sample were used for TCR beta sequencing. Genomic DNA was extracted from the blood cell samples with the Qiagen DNeasy Blood Extraction Kit. The research as a whole found: Some IMGT-functional V segments, including TRBV6-2 and TRBV6-3, could not be told apart with the 87-base-pair reads, so those segments were excluded. Because HLA typing was unavailable for some donors at each locus, only the typed subset was used in association tests. The only immune exposure information available for the cohort was CMV serostatus. In a later analysis, most CMV-associated TCR beta chains were found to appear HLA-restricted, with HLA associations seemingly driven largely by CMV exposure. In vitro tests confirmed that three of the cytomegalovirus-associated TCR beta chains recognize cytomegalovirus antigens. Most TCR sequences were seen in very few donors, while some public TCRs were found in many individuals. A cluster of highly shared sequence variants was judged likely to represent a technical artifact of the sequencing pipeline. An association between a missense DCLRE1C variant and V-gene and J-gene trimming of TCR beta chains was found in a later genetic analysis and replicated in an independent cohort. A later genetic analysis reported fewer N-insertions in productive TCRs among donors in an Asian-associated ancestry cluster than the roughly 650-donor mean. In this cohort, only TCR beta chains were sequenced, and detectable features were limited by the absence of alpha or paired-chain data. The earlier analysis of 450 to 700 of the donors excluded about 16 rarely observed V segments, including chromosome 9 orphons, because counts were too low. In a later analysis, TCR association rates were found to vary across HLA loci, with the most associated TCRs seen for DRB1 alleles and the fewest for HLA-C alleles. A later analysis associated 15,000 or so TCR beta sequences with specific HLA alleles at a false discovery rate of 0.05. In a later analysis, HLA-associated TCR beta chains showed more clonal expansion and lower generation probabilities than non-associated chains that were equally common. According to the authors, the approach could potentially be generalized to other disease states and immunological phenotypes. Sequencing depth was assumed to be roughly uniform across donors in the presence/absence analyses, though that assumption may not hold. An earlier analysis of several hundred of the donors showed that most TCR beta V segments appeared in productive rearrangements either about 90% or about 30% of the time, which broadly matched IMGT annotations. Assigning TCR associations to individual alleles was difficult when HLA alleles, especially DR and DQ, strongly co-occurred. A later analysis reported that several top co-occurrence clusters appeared linked to parvovirus B19, influenza, CMV and Epstein-Barr virus. Correlated functional status among segregating V segments might reflect linkage disequilibrium, but an unknown experimental factor could not be ruled out. A further reported finding was that TCR beta sequences accurately predicted the HLA-A and HLA-B alleles for most subjects in the first cohort. The classifier was reported to diagnose cytomegalovirus status with high specificity and sensitivity in both the original cohort and the validation cohort. In the study, 150 to 200 TCR beta chains were listed as associated with cytomegalovirus.

Libraries were constructed by the immunoSEQ multiplex PCR assay. A mixture of 60 forward primers for TCR Vbeta segments and 13 reverse primers for TCR Jbeta segments was used in the multiplex PCR. The CDR3 region of rearranged TCR beta genes was amplified from genomic DNA by a multiplex PCR assay. The amplified TCR beta libraries were sequenced on the Illumina HiSeq System as 87-base-pair reads. Per the authors' processing: A later analysis tallied around 82 million unique TCR beta chains across the 640 or so repertoires, and approximately 11 million of those chains were shared by two or more donors. Raw reads were error-corrected and collapsed into unique sequences with a nearest-neighbor algorithm that merged closely related sequences to remove PCR and sequencing errors. To assign V, D and J gene segments, CDR3 sequences were aligned to IMGT reference sequences. For a sequence to be retained, a match of at least six nucleotides to both a V gene segment and a J gene segment was required. A rearrangement counted as productive if the CDR3 had no stop codons and remained in frame with V and J, and every other rearrangement counted as non-productive. CDR3 was defined by IMGT convention, running from the second conserved V-encoded cysteine to the conserved J-encoded phenylalanine. In an earlier analysis of roughly 580 of the donors, sequences lacking an unambiguous match to a single V gene segment were excluded. In an earlier analysis of around 590 of the donors, a V segment was called functional when productive rearrangements were above 56.7%, and segregating when the standard deviation between donors exceeded 5%. A statistical classification framework was developed to diagnose cytomegalovirus status using the catalog of TCR beta chain sequences. A later analysis assigned V and J genes by comparing TCR nucleotide sequences with IMGT/GENE-DB human TR gene sequences. The TCRdist pipeline was used in a later analysis to assign CDR3 sequences and most-parsimonious VDJ recombination scenarios. In a later analysis, each TCR beta chain was defined by its CDR3 amino acid sequence together with its V-gene family, and reads without a unique V-gene family were excluded. To address suspected cross-contamination and a sequencing artifact, a later analysis removed around 590 highly shared, low-generation-probability nucleotide sequences. In a later analysis, a clonal expansion index was calculated for each public chain from normalized within-repertoire ranks of inferred template counts. In a later analysis, generation probabilities were computed using a VDJ recombination model fitted to out-of-frame rearrangements, and the results were checked against IGoR. In a later analysis, hypergeometric tests were used to score TCR-TCR, TCR-HLA and TCR-CMV co-occurrence, with a repertoire-size bias correction applied to TCR pairs. In a later analysis, false discovery rates were estimated by permuting HLA or CMV assignments 20 times. In a later analysis, co-occurring TCRs were grouped using DBSCAN, with TCRdist sequence similarity added in when clustering inside HLA-allele-positive subsets. Repertoires with fewer than 30,000 or more than 120,000 public chains were left out of co-occurrence clustering, as were about 5 repertoires with anomalous nucleotide sharing. As stored in TCRdb, this immuneACCESS dataset retains in-frame rearrangements with V and J assigned. A fraction of the clones does not appear; measured against another copy, unresolved V genes explain less than half of the discrepancy, and the remainder lacks a known reason. The DNA was the basis for D and trimming; V, J and clone size are from that table. Present in this sample are 100,000 to 150,000 clones, roughly 71% of which were seen just once. Together, the top ten hold roughly 1.3% of the sample.

V trim: 5 bases; J trim: 2 bases; unmatched bases: 9. CDR1 is given as PRHDT and CDR2 as FYEKMQ, both from the germline V gene (reference sequence). The CDR3 goes from the cysteine to the phenylalanine over 16 residues. Just CDR3 DNA is preserved here, 48 bases in frame from base 1. This chain joins TRBV13 to TRBJ2-7; 10 bases in between match TRBD1. The specimen sequenced was PBMCs. This TCR derives from a woman aged 40 to 49 in good health and CMV-seronegative. The CDR3 protein sequence reads: CASSKRQGAPPYEQYF. The nucleotides are TGTGCCAGCAGCAAGAGACAGGGGGCCCCTCCCTACGAGCAGTACTTC. The entire variable domain, with the stretches around the CDR3 drawn from the reference TRBV13 and TRBJ2-7 proteins, is AAGVIQSPRHLIKEKRETATLKCYPIPRHDTVYWYQQGPGQDPQFLISFYEKMQSDKGSIPDRFSAQQFSDYHSELNMSSLELGDSALYFCASSKRQGAPPYEQYFGPGTRLTVT.